The present T cell receptor (beta chain) was sequenced within a study of blood T cell repertoires in COVID-19. The CDR3 has 10 residues. The V end was cut by 8 bases, the J end by 3 bases, with 4 bases between. The germline V gene has CDR1 MDHEN and CDR2 SYDVKM. The method was immunoSEQ multiplex PCR; TCRdb's version includes in-frame clones alone and lacks a portion of them. The repertoire includes 170,000 or so clones, around 84% of them detected once, and around 2.7% sits in the top ten. The gene calls are TRBV28 and TRBJ1-1; D gene unclear. Sequencing was done on a sample of peripheral blood. The receptor was isolated from a man aged 40-49 years with active or convalescent COVID-19. The CDR3 loop reads CASRDTEAFF. DNA for the CDR3: TGTGCCAGCCGGGACACTGAAGCTTTCTTT.